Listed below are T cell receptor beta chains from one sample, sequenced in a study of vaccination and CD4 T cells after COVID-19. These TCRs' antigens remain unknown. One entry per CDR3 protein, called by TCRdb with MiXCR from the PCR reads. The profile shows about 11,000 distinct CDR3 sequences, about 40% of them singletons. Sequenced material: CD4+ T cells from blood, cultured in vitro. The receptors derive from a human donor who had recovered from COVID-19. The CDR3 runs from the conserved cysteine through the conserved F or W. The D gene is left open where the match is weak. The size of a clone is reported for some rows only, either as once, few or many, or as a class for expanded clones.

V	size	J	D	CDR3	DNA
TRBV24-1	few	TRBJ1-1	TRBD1	CATSDLQGQGNTEAFF	TGTGCCACCAGTGATTTACAGGGACAGGGGAACACTGAAGCTTTCTTT
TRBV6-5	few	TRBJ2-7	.	CASSYRGRDYEQYF	TGTGCCAGCAGTTACAGAGGACGGGATTACGAGCAGTACTTC
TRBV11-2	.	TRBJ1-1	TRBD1	CASSRPNRGEAFF	TGTGCCAGCAGCCGACCCAACAGGGGTGAAGCTTTCTTT
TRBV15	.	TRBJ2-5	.	CATSSGITQYF	TGTGCCACCAGCAGCGGGATTACCCAGTACTTC
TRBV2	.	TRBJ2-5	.	CASRPALQETQYF	TGTGCCAGCAGACCAGCGCTCCAAGAGACCCAGTACTTC
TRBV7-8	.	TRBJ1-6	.	CASSLGWGGGYNSPLHF	TGTGCCAGCAGCTTAGGGTGGGGGGGTGGCTATAATTCACCCCTCCACTTT
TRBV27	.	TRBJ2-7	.	CASSGIDRYEQYF	TGTGCCAGCAGTGGAATCGACAGATACGAGCAGTACTTC
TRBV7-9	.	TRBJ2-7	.	CASSPKGSYEQYF	TGTGCCAGCAGTCCAAAGGGCTCCTACGAGCAGTACTTC
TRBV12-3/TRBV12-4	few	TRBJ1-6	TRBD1	CASSWTGSDSPLHF	TGTGCCAGCAGCTGGACAGGGAGTGATTCACCCCTCCACTTT
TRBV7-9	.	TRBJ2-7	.	CASSLEGLLSYEQYF	TGTGCCAGCAGCTTAGAGGGACTGCTATCCTACGAGCAGTACTTC
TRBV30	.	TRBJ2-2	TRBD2	CAWTGRPSGGNTGELFF	TGTGCCTGGACCGGGCGTCCTAGCGGGGGGAACACCGGGGAGCTGTTTTTT
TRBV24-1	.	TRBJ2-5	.	CATSDLEEETQYF	TGTGCCACCAGTGATCTGGAGGAAGAGACCCAGTACTTC
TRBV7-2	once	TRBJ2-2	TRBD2	CASSLAGAAAGGTGELFF	TGTGCCAGCAGCTTAGCCGGTGCGGCAGCGGGAGGGACCGGGGAGCTGTTTTTT
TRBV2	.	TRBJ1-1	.	CASKQGGNTEAFF	TGTGCCAGCAAACAAGGGGGGAACACTGAAGCTTTCTTT
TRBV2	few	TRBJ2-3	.	CASTEIDTQYF	TGTGCCAGCACCGAGATCGATACGCAGTATTTT
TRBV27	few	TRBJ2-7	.	CASRPTAYSYEQYF	TGTGCCAGCAGACCGACCGCCTACTCCTACGAGCAGTACTTC
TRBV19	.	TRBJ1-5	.	CASSIQGLNQPQHF	TGTGCCAGTAGTATACAGGGCCTCAATCAGCCCCAGCATTTT
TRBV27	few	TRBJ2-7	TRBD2	CASSPTSGAALYYEQYF	TGTGCCAGCAGCCCAACTAGCGGGGCTGCTCTCTACTACGAGCAGTACTTC
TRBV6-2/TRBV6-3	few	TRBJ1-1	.	CASSYAISIRNEAFF	TGTGCCAGCAGTTACGCCATCTCGATTAGGAATGAAGCTTTCTTT
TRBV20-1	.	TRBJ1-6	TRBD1	CSARDSIGGNSPLHF	TGCAGTGCTAGAGATTCCATAGGGGGCAATTCACCCCTCCACTTT
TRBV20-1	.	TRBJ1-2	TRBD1	CSARGQDRLYGYAF	TGCAGTGCCAGGGGACAGGACCGGCTCTATGGCTACGCCTTC
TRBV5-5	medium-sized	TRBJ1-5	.	CASSWQPTGYSNQPQHF	TGTGCCAGCAGCTGGCAACCGACAGGATATAGCAATCAGCCCCAGCATTTT
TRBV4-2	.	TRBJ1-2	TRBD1	CASSLRDRGLTNYGYTF	TGTGCCAGCAGCCTCCGGGACAGGGGTTTGACCAACTATGGCTACACCTTC
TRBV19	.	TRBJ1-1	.	CASSIGRGTAFF	TGTGCCAGTAGTATCGGCAGAGGGACAGCTTTCTTT
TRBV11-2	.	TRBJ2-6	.	CASSLGTGANVLTF	TGTGCCAGCAGCTTGGGGACTGGGGCCAACGTCCTGACTTTC
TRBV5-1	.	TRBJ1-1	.	CASSLGQINTEAFF	TGCGCCAGCAGCTTGGGACAGATAAACACTGAAGCTTTCTTT
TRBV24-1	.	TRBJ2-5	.	CATSVSETQYF	TGTGCCACCAGTGTTTCCGAGACCCAGTACTTC
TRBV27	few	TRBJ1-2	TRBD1	CASSFRARDRSRSVYGYTF	TGTGCCAGCAGTTTTCGGGCCCGGGACAGAAGTAGAAGCGTGTATGGCTACACCTTC
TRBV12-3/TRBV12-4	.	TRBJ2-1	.	CASRPRQAYSYNEQFF	TGTGCCAGCAGACCGCGACAGGCCTACTCCTACAATGAGCAGTTCTTC
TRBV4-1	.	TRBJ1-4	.	CASRDGTPNEKLFF	TGCGCCAGCAGGGACGGAACCCCGAATGAAAAACTGTTTTTT
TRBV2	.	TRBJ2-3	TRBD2	CASSPNSGSIIDTQYF	TGTGCCAGCAGTCCAAACAGCGGGAGTATTATAGATACGCAGTATTTT
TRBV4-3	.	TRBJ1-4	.	CASSQERTATNEKLFF	TGCGCCAGCAGCCAAGAACGGACAGCAACTAATGAAAAACTGTTTTTT
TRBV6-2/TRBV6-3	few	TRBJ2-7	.	CASSYSNLMGAKYF	TGTGCCAGCAGTTACTCGAATTTGATGGGGGCAAAGTACTTC
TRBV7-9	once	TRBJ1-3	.	CASSPYSTRSGNTIYF	TGTGCCAGCAGCCCCTATAGCACGCGCTCTGGAAACACCATATATTTT
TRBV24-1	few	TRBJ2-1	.	CATSPTRPVNEQFF	TGTGCCACCAGCCCGACTAGGCCGGTTAATGAGCAGTTCTTC
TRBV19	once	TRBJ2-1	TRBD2	CASSIGLGGRYYNEQFF	TGTGCCAGTAGTATAGGCCTGGGCGGGAGGTACTACAATGAGCAGTTCTTC
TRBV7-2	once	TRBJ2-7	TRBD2	CASSLVRSGRAVYEQYF	TGTGCCAGCAGCTTAGTCCGAAGCGGGAGGGCCGTCTACGAGCAGTACTTC